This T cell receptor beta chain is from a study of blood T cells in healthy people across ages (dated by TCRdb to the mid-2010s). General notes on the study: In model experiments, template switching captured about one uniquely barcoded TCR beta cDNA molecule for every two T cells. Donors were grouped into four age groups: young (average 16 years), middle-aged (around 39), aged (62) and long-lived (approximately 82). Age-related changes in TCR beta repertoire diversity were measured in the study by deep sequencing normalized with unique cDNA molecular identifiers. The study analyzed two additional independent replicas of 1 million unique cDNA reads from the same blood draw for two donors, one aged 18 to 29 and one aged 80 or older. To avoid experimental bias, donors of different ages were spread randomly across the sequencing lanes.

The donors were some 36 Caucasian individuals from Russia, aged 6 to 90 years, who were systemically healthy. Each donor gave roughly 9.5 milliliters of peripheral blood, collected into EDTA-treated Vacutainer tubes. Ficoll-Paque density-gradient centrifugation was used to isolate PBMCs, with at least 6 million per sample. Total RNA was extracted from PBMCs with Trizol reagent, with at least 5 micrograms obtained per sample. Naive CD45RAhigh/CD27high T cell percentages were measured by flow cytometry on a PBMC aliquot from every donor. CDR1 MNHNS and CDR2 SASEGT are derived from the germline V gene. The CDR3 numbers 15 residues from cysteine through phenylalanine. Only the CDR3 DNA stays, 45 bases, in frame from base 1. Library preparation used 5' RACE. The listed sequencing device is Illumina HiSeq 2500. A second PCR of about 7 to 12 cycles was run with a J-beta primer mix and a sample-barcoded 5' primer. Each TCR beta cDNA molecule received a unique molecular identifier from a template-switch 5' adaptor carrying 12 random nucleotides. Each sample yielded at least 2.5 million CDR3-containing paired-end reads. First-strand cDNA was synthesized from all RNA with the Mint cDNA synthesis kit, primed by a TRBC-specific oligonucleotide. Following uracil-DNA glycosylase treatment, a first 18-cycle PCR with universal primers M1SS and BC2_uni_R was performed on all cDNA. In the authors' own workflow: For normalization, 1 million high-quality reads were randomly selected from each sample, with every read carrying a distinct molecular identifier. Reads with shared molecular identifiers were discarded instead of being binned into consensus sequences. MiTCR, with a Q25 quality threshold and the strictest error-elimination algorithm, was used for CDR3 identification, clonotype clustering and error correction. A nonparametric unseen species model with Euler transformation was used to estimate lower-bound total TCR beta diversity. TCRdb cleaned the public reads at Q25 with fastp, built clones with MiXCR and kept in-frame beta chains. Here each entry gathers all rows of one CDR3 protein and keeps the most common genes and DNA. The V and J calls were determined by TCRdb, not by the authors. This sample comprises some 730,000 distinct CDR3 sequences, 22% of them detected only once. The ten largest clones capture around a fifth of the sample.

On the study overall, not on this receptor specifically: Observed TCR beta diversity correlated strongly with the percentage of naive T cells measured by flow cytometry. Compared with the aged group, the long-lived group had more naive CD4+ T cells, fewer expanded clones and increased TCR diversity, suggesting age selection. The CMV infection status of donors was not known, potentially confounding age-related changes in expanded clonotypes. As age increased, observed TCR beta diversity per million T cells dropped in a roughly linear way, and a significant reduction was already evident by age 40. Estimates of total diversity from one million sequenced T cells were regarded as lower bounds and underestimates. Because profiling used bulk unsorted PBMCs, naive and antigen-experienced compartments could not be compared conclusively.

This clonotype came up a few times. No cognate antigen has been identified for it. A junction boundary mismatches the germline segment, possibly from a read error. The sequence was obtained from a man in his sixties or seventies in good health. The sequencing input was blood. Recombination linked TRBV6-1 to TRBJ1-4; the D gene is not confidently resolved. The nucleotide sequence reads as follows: TGTGCCAGCAGTGAGGCGACCAGGCTACGGGAAAAGCTGTTTTTT. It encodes CASSEATRLREKLFF.